Listed here are 3 T cell receptor beta chains from one sample, sequenced in a study of blood T cell repertoires in COVID-19. TCRdb's copy holds only in-frame clones and misses some; the assay was immunoSEQ multiplex PCR. The sample shows 250,000 to 350,000 clones, around nine tenths of them seen only once. Material: PBMCs or T cells enriched from blood (not recorded which). The receptors derive from a woman aged 30 to 39 who had recovered from COVID-19.

The chain couples TRBV18 to TRBJ2-1; 8 bases match TRBD1. Germline CDR1 KGHSH, CDR2 LQKENI. This CDR3 is built from 13 residues. The V and J ends lost 6 bases and 9 bases, in that order; junction bases with no gene match: 7. The CDR3 DNA is TGTGCCAGCTCCCCGGACAGGGTTGGTGAGCAGTTCTTC. Amino acids: CASSPDRVGEQFF. Full variable domain (remainder filled in from reference TRBV18 and TRBJ2-1): NAGVMQNPRHLVRRRGQEARLRCSPMKGHSHVYWYRQLPEEGLKFMVYLQKENIIDESGMPKERFSAEFPKEGPSILRIQQVVRGDSAAYFCASSPDRVGEQFFGPGTRLTVL.

This chain links TRBV19 with TRBJ2-1, with 7 bases identical to TRBD1. The length of the CDR3 is 14 residues. Trimming at V came to 6 bases and at J to 2 bases, leaving 4 bases not matched to a gene. Germline V CDR1 and CDR2: LNHDA, SQIVND (reference sequence). The CDR3 sequence is CASRTGATYNEQFF. DNA of the CDR3: TGTGCCAGTAGAACAGGGGCGACCTACAATGAGCAGTTCTTC.

J is TRBJ1-1 and V is TRBV11-2; D unclear. This CDR3 has 13 residues. V dropped 1 base and J dropped 0 bases, with 3 bases sitting between them. The germline gives CDR1 SGHAT, CDR2 FQNNGV. CDR3 nucleotides: TGTGCCAGCAGCTTAGGTATGAACACTGAAGCTTTCTTT. Protein product: CASSLGMNTEAFF.